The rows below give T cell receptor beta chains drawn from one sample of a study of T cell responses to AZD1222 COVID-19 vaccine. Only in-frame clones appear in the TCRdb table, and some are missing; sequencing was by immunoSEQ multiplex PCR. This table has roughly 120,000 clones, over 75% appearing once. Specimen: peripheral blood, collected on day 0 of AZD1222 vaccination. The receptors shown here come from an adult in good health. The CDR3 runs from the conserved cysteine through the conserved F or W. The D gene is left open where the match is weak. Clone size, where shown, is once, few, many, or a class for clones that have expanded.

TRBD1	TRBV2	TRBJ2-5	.	TGTGCCAGCGAGGGACAGCAAGAGACCCAGTACTTC	CASEGQQETQYF
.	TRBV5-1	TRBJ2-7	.	TGCGCCAGCAGCTTGGCCCCAGGTGGCAGGGGAAATGAGCAGTACTTC	CASSLAPGGRGNEQYF
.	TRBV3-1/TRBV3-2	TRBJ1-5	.	TGTGCCAGCAACGAGATCCTCAGGGTGCGCAATCAGCCCCAGCATTTT	CASNEILRVRNQPQHF
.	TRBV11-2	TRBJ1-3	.	TGTGCCAGCAGCTTAGACCTGGACTCTGGAAACACCATATATTTT	CASSLDLDSGNTIYF
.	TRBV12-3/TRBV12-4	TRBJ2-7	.	TGTGCCAGCAGTTTAGGCACCTCTGAGGAGCAGTACTTC	CASSLGTSEEQYF
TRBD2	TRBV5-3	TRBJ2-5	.	TGTGCCAGAAGCCTTCGGACTAGGTACCTCCTCCGGGAGACCCAGTACTTC	CARSLRTRYLLRETQYF
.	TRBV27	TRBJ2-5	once	TGTGCCAGCAGTATACAGGGGAGGGAGACCCAGTACTTC	CASSIQGRETQYF
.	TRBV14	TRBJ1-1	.	TGTGCCAGCAGCCAAATGGGGGGCACAGCTTTCTTT	CASSQMGGTAFF
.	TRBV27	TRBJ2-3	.	TGTGCCAGCAGCTGGGGCGCGGGCCCCCCCATAGATACGCAGTATTTT	CASSWGAGPPIDTQYF
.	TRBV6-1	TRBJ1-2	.	TGTGCCAGCAGTGACCGACACGGGACTTCAGATGGCTACACCTTC	CASSDRHGTSDGYTF
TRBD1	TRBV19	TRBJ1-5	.	TGTGCCAGTAGTCTGACAGGGGATCAGCCCCAGCATTTT	CASSLTGDQPQHF
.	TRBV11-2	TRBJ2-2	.	TGTGCCAGCAGCTTGGGGCTTGGCACCGGGGAGCTGTTTTTT	CASSLGLGTGELFF
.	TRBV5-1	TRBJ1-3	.	TGCGCCAGCCGGGACGGCCTCTCTGGAAACACCATATATTTT	CASRDGLSGNTIYF
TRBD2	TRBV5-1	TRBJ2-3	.	TGCGCCAGCAGCTTGGGGGTAGCGGGAGTAGGACCAGATACGCAGTATTTT	CASSLGVAGVGPDTQYF
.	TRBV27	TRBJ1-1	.	TGTGCCAGCAGCTCCATCCGTTGGCAGCCGAACACTGAAGCTTTCTTT	CASSSIRWQPNTEAFF
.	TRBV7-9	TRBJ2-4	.	TGTGCCAGCAGCCTCTCAGAAAACATTCAGTACTTC	CASSLSENIQYF
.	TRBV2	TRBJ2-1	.	TGTGCCAGTTTGGTCAGGTATAATGAGCAGTTCTTC	CASLVRYNEQFF
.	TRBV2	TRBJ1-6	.	TGTGCCAGCAGCCGGGGACCCTATAATTCATCCCTCCACTTT	CASSRGPYNSSLHF
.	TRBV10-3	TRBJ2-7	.	TGTGCCATCAGTGAGCGGGAGTTATACGAGCAGTACTTC	CAISERELYEQYF
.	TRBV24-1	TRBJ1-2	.	TGTGCCACCAGTGATCCCAACCGGGCCTATGGCTACACCTTC	CATSDPNRAYGYTF
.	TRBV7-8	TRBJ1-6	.	TGTGCCAGCAGCTTAGCCCCGGGAGGCGGAGATTCACCCCTCCACTTT	CASSLAPGGGDSPLHF
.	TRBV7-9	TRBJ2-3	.	TGTGCCAGCAGCCCCGCCCGAGATACGCAGTATTTT	CASSPARDTQYF
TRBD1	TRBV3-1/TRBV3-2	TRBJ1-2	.	TGTGCCAGCAGCCAAGCCGGGACAGGGTATGGCTACACCTTC	CASSQAGTGYGYTF
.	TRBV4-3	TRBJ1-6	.	TGCGCCAGCAGCCAAAGATGGAATTCACCCCTCCACTTT	CASSQRWNSPLHF
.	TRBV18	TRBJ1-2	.	TGTGCCAGCTCACCACGGCAGGAGAACTATGGCTACACCTTC	CASSPRQENYGYTF
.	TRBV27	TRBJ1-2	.	TGTGCCAGCAGTTACACGGGTCGGCCGTCTGGCTACACCTTC	CASSYTGRPSGYTF
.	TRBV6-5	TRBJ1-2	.	TGTGCCAGCAGTTCCGACACAGGGCTCTATGGCTACACCTTC	CASSSDTGLYGYTF
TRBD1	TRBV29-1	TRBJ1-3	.	TGCAGCGTTGGACAGGGGTCTGGAAACACCATATATTTT	CSVGQGSGNTIYF
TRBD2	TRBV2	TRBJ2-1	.	TGTGCCAGCGAGGCCCCCCTAGCGGGGGGGCTGAATGAGCAGTTCTTC	CASEAPLAGGLNEQFF
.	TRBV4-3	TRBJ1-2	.	TGCGCCAGCAGCCAAGAAGGAGCCCTGGGAACCGTAAACTATGGCTACACCTTC	CASSQEGALGTVNYGYTF
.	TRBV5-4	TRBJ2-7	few	TGTGCCAGCAGCTTGAGGGACGGGTCCTACGAGCAGTACTTC	CASSLRDGSYEQYF
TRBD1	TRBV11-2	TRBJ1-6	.	TGTGCCAGCAGCCCTGGACAGGGGATGGAGCCCCTCCACTTT	CASSPGQGMEPLHF
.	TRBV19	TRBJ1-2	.	TGTGCCAGTAGTATAGAGTTCAGGTCTAACTATGGCTACACCTTC	CASSIEFRSNYGYTF
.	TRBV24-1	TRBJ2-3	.	TGTGCCACCAGTGATTCCCCTTTGGGGAGGAGAGATACGCAGTATTTT	CATSDSPLGRRDTQYF
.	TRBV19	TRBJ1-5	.	TGTGCCAGTAGTATGGGGAGGATCAGTCAGCCCCAGCATTTT	CASSMGRISQPQHF
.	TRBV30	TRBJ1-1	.	TGTGCCACCCTAAAAAGGGGAACTGAAGCTTTCTTT	CATLKRGTEAFF
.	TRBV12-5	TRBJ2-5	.	TGTGCTAGTGCCCGGTTGGGGGCAGGCATCAGGACCCAGTACTTC	CASARLGAGIRTQYF
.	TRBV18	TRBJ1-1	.	TGTGCCAGCTCACCACCCGTGAACACTGAAGCTTTCTTT	CASSPPVNTEAFF
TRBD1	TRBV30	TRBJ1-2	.	TGTGCCTGGAGTGTAATAGGACAGGCATATGGCTACACCTTC	CAWSVIGQAYGYTF
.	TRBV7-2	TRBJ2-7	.	TGTGCCAGCAGTTCACAGGGAGTGGGGGAGCAGTACTTC	CASSSQGVGEQYF
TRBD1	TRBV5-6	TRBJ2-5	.	TGTGCCAGCAGCTTTGATAGGCGGACAGGGGGCCGGGAGACCCAGTACTTC	CASSFDRRTGGRETQYF
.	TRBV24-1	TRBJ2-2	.	TGTGCCACCAGTGATTTGGACAGACCGAACACCGGGGAGCTGTTTTTT	CATSDLDRPNTGELFF
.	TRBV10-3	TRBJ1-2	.	TGTGCCATCAGCGACGTGGGGACACTTAACTATGGCTACACCTTC	CAISDVGTLNYGYTF
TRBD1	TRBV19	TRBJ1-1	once	TGTGCCAGTAGTAACAGGGGCTACACTGAAGCTTTCTTT	CASSNRGYTEAFF
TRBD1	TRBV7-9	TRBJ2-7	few	TGTGCCAGCAGCTCTTATGGACAGGGGAGGGCTATTTACGAGCAGTACTTC	CASSSYGQGRAIYEQYF
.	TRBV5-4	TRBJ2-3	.	TGTGCCAGCAGTAACCCTTTAACATTTTCTAGCACAGATACGCAGTATTTT	CASSNPLTFSSTDTQYF
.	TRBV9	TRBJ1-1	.	TGTGCCAGCAGCGTCGGACAGAAATCTGAAGCTTTCTTT	CASSVGQKSEAFF
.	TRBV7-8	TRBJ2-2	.	TGTGCCAGCAGCGGCGCCGGACTCCGACTCACCGGGGAGCTGTTTTTT	CASSGAGLRLTGELFF
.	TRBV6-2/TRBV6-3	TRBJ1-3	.	TGTGCCAGCAGTTATCGAGTAGGGGTGTCGAGCTCTGGAAACACCATATATTTT	CASSYRVGVSSSGNTIYF